One T cell receptor (beta chain) is described in this entry. This record belongs to a study of blood T cell repertoires in COVID-19. In the study overall: Researchers got acute and convalescent COVID-19 samples from the United States, Italy and Spain. In each case, the material was cDNA or gDNA derived from T cells, B-cell-depleted T cells, or PBMCs.

Original handling: Amplification of reference gene primers provided the estimated nucleated cell counts. Produced via immunoSEQ multiplex PCR; TCRdb's table is partial and in-frame only. The V and J calls and clone size were taken over from that table, and D and trimming were inferred from the DNA. The table shows about 120,000 clones, with roughly 79% occurring only once. CDR1 is WSHSY and CDR2 is SAAADI in the germline V gene. V lost 3 bases to trimming and J lost 1 base, with 15 bases between them. The CDR3 has 16 residues. The clonotype was recovered from a human donor in a cohort sampled during active COVID-19. Sequenced material: peripheral blood. The chain is built from TRBV10-2 and TRBJ1-1; TRBD1 might be the D (5 bases). The CDR3 is CASSDSSGTPNTEAFF. DNA of the CDR3: TGCGCCAGCAGTGATAGCTCCGGGACTCCGAACACTGAAGCTTTCTTT.